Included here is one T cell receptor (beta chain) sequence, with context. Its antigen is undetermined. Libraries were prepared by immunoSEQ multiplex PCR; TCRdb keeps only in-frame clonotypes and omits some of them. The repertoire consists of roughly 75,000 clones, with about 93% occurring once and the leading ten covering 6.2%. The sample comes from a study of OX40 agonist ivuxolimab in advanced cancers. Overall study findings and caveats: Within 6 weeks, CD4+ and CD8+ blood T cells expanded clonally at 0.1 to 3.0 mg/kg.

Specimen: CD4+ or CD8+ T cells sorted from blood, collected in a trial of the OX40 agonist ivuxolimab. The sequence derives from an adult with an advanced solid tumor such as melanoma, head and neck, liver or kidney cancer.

In DNA, the CDR3 is TGCGCCAGCAGCCCTTCTAGCGGGAGTTTCCACGAGCAGTACTTC. It specifies CASSPSSGSFHEQYF. This sequence joins TRBV4-1 and TRBJ2-7; 10 nucleotides align to TRBD2. The CDR3 totals 15 residues. Germline V lookup: CDR1 MGHRA, CDR2 YSYEKL. The J segment lost 5 bases and the V segment lost 4 bases, leaving 8 bases of the junction unmatched.